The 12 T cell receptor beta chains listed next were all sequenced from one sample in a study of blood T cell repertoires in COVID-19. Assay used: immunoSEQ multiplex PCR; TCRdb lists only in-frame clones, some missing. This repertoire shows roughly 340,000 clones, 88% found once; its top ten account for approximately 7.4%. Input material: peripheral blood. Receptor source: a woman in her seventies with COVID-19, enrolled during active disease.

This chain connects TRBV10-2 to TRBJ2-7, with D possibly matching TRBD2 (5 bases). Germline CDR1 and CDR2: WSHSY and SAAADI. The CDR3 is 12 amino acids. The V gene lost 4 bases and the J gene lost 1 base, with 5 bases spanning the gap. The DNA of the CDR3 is TGCGCCAGCAGTGGAGGGTCCTACGAGCAGTACTTC. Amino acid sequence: CASSGGSYEQYF.

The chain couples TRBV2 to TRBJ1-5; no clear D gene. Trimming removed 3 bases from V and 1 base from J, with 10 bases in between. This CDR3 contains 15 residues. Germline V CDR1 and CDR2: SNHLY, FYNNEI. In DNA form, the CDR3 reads TGTGCCAGCAGTGATAGAGGCCCAAGCAATCAGCCCCAGCATTTT. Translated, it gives CASSDRGPSNQPQHF.

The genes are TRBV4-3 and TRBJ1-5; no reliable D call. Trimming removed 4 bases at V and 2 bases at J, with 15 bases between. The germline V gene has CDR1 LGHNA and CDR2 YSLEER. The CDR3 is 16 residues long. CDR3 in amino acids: CASSPDLGTRNQPQHF. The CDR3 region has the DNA TGCGCCAGCAGCCCCGACCTGGGCACTCGCAATCAGCCCCAGCATTTT.

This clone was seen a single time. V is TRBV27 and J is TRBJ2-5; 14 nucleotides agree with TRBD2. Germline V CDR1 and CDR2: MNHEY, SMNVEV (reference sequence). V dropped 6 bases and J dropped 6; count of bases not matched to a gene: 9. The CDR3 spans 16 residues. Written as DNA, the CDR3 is TGTGCCAGCAGCCTCGTCGGGACTAGCGGGGGTCAGACCCAGTACTTC. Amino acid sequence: CASSLVGTSGGQTQYF.

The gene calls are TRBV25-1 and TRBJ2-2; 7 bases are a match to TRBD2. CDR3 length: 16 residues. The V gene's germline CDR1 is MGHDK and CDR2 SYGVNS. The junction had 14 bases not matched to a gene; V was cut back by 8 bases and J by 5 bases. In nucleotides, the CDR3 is TGTGCCAGCTCTCCCGTGGGGGGGACGCTTACCGGGGAGCTGTTTTTT. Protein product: CASSPVGGTLTGELFF.

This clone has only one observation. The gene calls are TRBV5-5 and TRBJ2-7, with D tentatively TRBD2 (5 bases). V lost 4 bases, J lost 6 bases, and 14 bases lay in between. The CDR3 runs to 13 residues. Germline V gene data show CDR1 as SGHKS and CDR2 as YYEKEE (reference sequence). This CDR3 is CASSLTSGSEQYF. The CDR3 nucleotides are TGTGCCAGCAGCCTAACATCGGGGAGCGAGCAGTACTTC.

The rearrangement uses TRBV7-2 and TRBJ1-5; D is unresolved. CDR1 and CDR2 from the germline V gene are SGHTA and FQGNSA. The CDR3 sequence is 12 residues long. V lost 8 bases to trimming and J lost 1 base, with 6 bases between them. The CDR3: CASRGSNQPQHF. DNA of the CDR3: TGTGCCAGCCGGGGAAGCAATCAGCCCCAGCATTTT.

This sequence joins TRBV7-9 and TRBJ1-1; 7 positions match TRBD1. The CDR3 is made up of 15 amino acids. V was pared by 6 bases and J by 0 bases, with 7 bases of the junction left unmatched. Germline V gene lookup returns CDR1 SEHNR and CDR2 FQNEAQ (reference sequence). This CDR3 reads CASRSPGGMNTEAFF. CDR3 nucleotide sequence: TGTGCCAGCAGATCCCCAGGGGGGATGAACACTGAAGCTTTCTTT.

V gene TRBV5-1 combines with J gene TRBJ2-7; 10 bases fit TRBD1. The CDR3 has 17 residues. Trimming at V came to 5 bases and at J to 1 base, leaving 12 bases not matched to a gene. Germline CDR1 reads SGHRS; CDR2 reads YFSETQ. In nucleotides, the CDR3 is TGCGCCAGCAGAAGGGGACAGGGGTTTGAAATTTCCTACGAGCAGTACTTC. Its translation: CASRRGQGFEISYEQYF. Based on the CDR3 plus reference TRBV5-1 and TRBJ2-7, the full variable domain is KAGVTQTPRYLIKTRGQQVTLSCSPISGHRSVSWYQQTPGQGLQFLFEYFSETQRNKGNFPGRFSGRQFSNSRSEMNVSTLELGDSALYLCASRRGQGFEISYEQYFGPGTRLTVT.

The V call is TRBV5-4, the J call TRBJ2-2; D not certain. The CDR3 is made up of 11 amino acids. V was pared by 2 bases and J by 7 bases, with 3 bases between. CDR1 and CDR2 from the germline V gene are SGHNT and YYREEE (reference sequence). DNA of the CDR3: TGTGCCAGCAGCTTATACGGGGAGCTGTTTTTT. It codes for CASSLYGELFF. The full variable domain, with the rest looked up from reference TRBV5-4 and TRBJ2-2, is ETGVTQSPTHLIKTRGQQVTLRCSSQSGHNTVSWYQQALGQGPQFIFQYYREEENGRGNFPPRFSGLQFPNYSSELNVNALELDDSALYLCASSLYGELFFGEGSRLTVL.

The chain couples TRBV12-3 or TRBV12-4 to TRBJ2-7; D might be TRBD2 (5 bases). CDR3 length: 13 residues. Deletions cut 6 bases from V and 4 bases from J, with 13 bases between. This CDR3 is CASSYNGEYEQYF. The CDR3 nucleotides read TGTGCCAGCAGCTATAACGGGGAATACGAGCAGTACTTC.

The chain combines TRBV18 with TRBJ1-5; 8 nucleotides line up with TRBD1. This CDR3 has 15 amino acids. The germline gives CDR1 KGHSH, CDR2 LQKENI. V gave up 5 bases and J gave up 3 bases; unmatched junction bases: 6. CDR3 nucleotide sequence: TGTGCCAGCTCATCAGGACAGGGATTCAATCAGCCCCAGCATTTT. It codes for CASSSGQGFNQPQHF.